These 29 T cell receptor beta chains originate from one sample sequenced in a study of Tregs in tolerant kidney transplant recipients (dated by TCRdb to the late 2010s). The library was made by the immunoSEQ multiplex PCR assay. The clones in this table, taken by TCRdb from immuneACCESS, are in-frame only. Not every clone is retained; where verified, under half of the shortfall comes from an unresolved V gene, and the cause of the rest is unknown. The sample table lists approximately 260,000 clones, 80% to 85% of them with a count of one. In total, the top ten clones hold 0.55% to 0.65% of the sample. The specimen sequenced was CD4+ T cells from blood. The receptors stem from a human donor in good health.

V is TRBV5-1 and J is TRBJ2-5; D might be TRBD1 or TRBD2, each matching 5 bases. V was shortened by 0 bases and J by 5 bases, with 14 bases between the two germline ends. The germline V gene has CDR1 SGHRS and CDR2 YFSETQ. CDR3 size: 15 residues. CDR3 bases: TGCGCCAGCAGCTTGGGCCTTGAGGGGCGGGAGACCCAGTACTTC. Amino acid sequence: CASSLGLEGRETQYF.

A few counts support this clone. The J gene is TRBJ2-1, the V gene TRBV19; 9 bases fit TRBD2. Germline CDR1 and CDR2: LNHDA and SQIVND (reference sequence). V trimming: 4 bases; J trimming: 2 bases; junction bases outside the gene matches: 9. The CDR3 is 17 amino acids. CDR3 residues: CASSTQGGLAAYNEQFF. DNA of the CDR3: TGTGCCAGTAGTACGCAAGGGGGACTAGCAGCCTACAATGAGCAGTTCTTC.

The J gene is TRBJ1-4, the V gene TRBV10-3; D is unclear. V dropped 4 bases and J dropped 4 bases, with 10 bases sitting between them. Per germline, CDR1 ENHRY and CDR2 SYGVKD. The CDR3 runs to 14 residues. The CDR3 sequence is CAISGAAVNEKLFF. As DNA, the CDR3 is TGTGCCATCAGTGGGGCCGCAGTTAATGAAAAACTGTTTTTT.

V usage is TRBV15 and J usage is TRBJ2-7; D unclear. Germline CDR1 reads LNHNV; CDR2 reads YYDKDF (reference sequence). The length of the CDR3 is 13 residues. V lost 0 bases and J lost 2, with 5 bases in between. The CDR3 bases are TGTGCCACCAGCAGAGATGGGGCCTACGAGCAGTACTTC. This codes for CATSRDGAYEQYF.

The rearrangement uses TRBV2 and TRBJ2-2, with 13 bases that match TRBD2. Germline values: CDR1 SNHLY, CDR2 FYNNEI. This CDR3 region has 15 residues. J lost 7 bases, V lost 6 bases, and 5 bases had no gene match. In DNA, the CDR3 is TGTGCCAGCAGAAGACTAGCGGGGGGTGGCGGGGAGCTGTTTTTT. It translates to CASRRLAGGGGELFF.

The chain combines TRBV18 with TRBJ1-5, with D unclear. Germline-derived CDR1 and CDR2 are KGHSH and LQKENI. The CDR3 sequence is 15 residues long. The V and J ends lost 3 bases and 5 bases respectively, with 14 bases between them. Here the CDR3 reads CASSPATGTDQPQHF. CDR3 bases: TGTGCCAGCTCACCGGCTACCGGCACCGATCAGCCCCAGCATTTT. The full variable domain, in which reference TRBV18 and TRBJ1-5 provide the parts outside the CDR3, is NAGVMQNPRHLVRRRGQEARLRCSPMKGHSHVYWYRQLPEEGLKFMVYLQKENIIDESGMPKERFSAEFPKEGPSILRIQQVVRGDSAAYFCASSPATGTDQPQHFGDGTRLSIL.

This clone was seen only once. The chain carries TRBV11-2 and TRBJ1-1, with unresolved D. CDR1 is SGHAT and CDR2 is FQNNGV in the germline V gene. The CDR3 covers 13 residues. Trimming cost V 1 base and J 11 bases, with 14 bases left between them. The CDR3 loop is CASSLGTVGVAFF. The CDR3, as DNA: TGTGCCAGCAGCTTAGGAACAGTCGGGGTGGCTTTCTTT.

The chain employs TRBV18 and TRBJ2-1; TRBD1 matches 9 bases. From germline, CDR1 is KGHSH and CDR2 LQKENI. V lost 1 base, J lost 9 bases, and 19 bases stayed unmatched. CDR3 length: 19 residues. The CDR3 DNA follows: TGTGCCAGCTCACCACGAGGGACAGGGCAGGCCCTTGCGTTTGGTGAGCAGTTCTTC. This translates into CASSPRGTGQALAFGEQFF.

This chain connects TRBV7-2 to TRBJ2-2, with D possibly called TRBD1 or TRBD2 (5 bases each). Germline V gene data show CDR1 as SGHTA and CDR2 as FQGNSA. The CDR3 spans 15 residues. Trimming removed 0 bases from V and 0 bases from J, with 5 bases in between. The CDR3 nucleotides are TGTGCCAGCAGCTTAGCGGGGGCGAACACCGGGGAGCTGTTTTTT. As protein: CASSLAGANTGELFF.

The V gene is TRBV27, the J gene TRBJ1-1, with D maybe TRBD1 (5 bases). This CDR3 is 12 amino acids long. The germline V and J ends were trimmed by 3 bases and 7 bases, with 9 bases remaining between them. Germline V gene sequence: CDR1 MNHEY, CDR2 SMNVEV (reference sequence). The CDR3 here is CASSFLDSEAFF. Here the CDR3 DNA reads TGTGCCAGCAGTTTTTTAGACAGTGAAGCTTTCTTT.

The chain is built from TRBV7-9 and TRBJ1-1; perhaps TRBD1 as D (5 bases). The CDR3 consists of 15 residues. V shed 4 bases and J shed 4 bases, with 16 bases lying between them. In germline, CDR1 is SEHNR, CDR2 FQNEAQ (reference sequence). CDR3 sequence (DNA): TGTGCCAGCAGCTCCGCGGGGGAGGTTGGCACTGAAGCTTTCTTT. Encoded protein: CASSSAGEVGTEAFF. Combining the CDR3 with reference TRBV7-9 and TRBJ1-1 gives the whole variable domain DTGVSQNPRHKITKRGQNVTFRCDPISEHNRLYWYRQTLGQGPEFLTYFQNEAQLEKSRLLSDRFSAERPKGSFSTLEIQRTEQGDSAMYLCASSSAGEVGTEAFFGQGTRLTVV.

The rearrangement links TRBV10-2 to TRBJ2-6, with D possibly being TRBD2 (5 bases). V was pared by 6 bases and J by 0 bases, with 9 bases between. The CDR3 is 15 amino acids. Germline lookup yields CDR1 WSHSY and CDR2 SAAADI. CDR3: CASRDSHSGANVLTF. The DNA of the CDR3 is TGCGCCAGCAGGGACTCCCACTCTGGGGCCAACGTCCTGACTTTC.

This chain links TRBV5-1 with TRBJ2-1; unclear D gene. Germline V gene sequence: CDR1 SGHRS, CDR2 YFSETQ. The CDR3 is 13 residues long. The V end was cut by 0 bases, the J end by 8 bases, with 9 bases between. The CDR3 region has the DNA TGCGCCAGCAGCTTGGGACAAGGTGATGAGCAGTTCTTC. As protein: CASSLGQGDEQFF.

This CDR3 is CASSYDSGEAFF. DNA of the CDR3: TGTGCCAGCAGCTACGACAGTGGGGAAGCTTTCTTT. The V call is TRBV5-6, the J call TRBJ1-1; D perhaps matches TRBD1 (5 bases). Trimming left V 3 bases short and J 8 bases short, with 11 bases between. CDR3 length: 12 amino acids. Germline assignment: CDR1 SGHDT and CDR2 YYEEEE.

The chain links TRBV7-8 to TRBJ1-1, with unresolved D. Germline CDR1 and CDR2: SGHVS and FQNEAQ. The CDR3 is 14 residues long. With 2 bases removed from V and 1 base from J, the gap between germline ends came to 8 bases. The CDR3 DNA is TGTGCCAGCAGCTTACGTGGACCGAACACTGAAGCTTTCTTT. This gives the protein CASSLRGPNTEAFF.

The chain uses TRBV5-4 and TRBJ1-1; perhaps TRBD1 as D (5 bases). The V end lost 1 base, the J end lost 3 bases, and 10 bases lay between the germline ends. CDR1 is SGHNT, CDR2 YYREEE, per germline (reference sequence). This CDR3 has 14 amino acids. The CDR3 coding sequence is TGTGCCAGCAGCTTGCAGGGATTGGACACTGAAGCTTTCTTT. The encoded protein is CASSLQGLDTEAFF.

This rearrangement joins TRBV18 to TRBJ1-5; D call uncertain. Germline CDR1 reads KGHSH; CDR2 reads LQKENI. There are 14 residues in the CDR3. Trimming shortened V by 2 bases and J by 4 bases, and 9 bases separated the two germline ends. The CDR3 nucleotides are TGTGCCAGCTCACCATCGGCAGTTAATCAGCCCCAGCATTTT. This codes for CASSPSAVNQPQHF.

The chain employs TRBV5-1 and TRBJ2-7; a possible D gene is TRBD2 (5 bases). CDR3 length equals 16 residues. Germline CDR1 is SGHRS and CDR2 is YFSETQ. Trimming left V 0 bases short and J 3 bases short, with 16 bases between. The CDR3 is CASSLASTRTGYEQYF. For the CDR3, the DNA is TGCGCCAGCAGCTTGGCCAGTACTAGAACGGGCTACGAGCAGTACTTC.

The table lists this clone with a count of one. The chain carries TRBV6-5 and TRBJ1-2; D gene uncertain. CDR1 and CDR2 (germline): MNHEY, SVGAGI. This CDR3 has 13 residues. Trimming removed 5 bases from V and 2 bases from J, with 9 bases in between. Here the CDR3 reads CASSQDGNYGYTF. DNA for the CDR3: TGTGCCAGCAGTCAGGACGGGAACTATGGCTACACCTTC.

The table lists this clone with a count of one. CDR3 amino acids: CASSLDTQPQHF. CDR3 bases: TGTGCCAGCAGCTTAGATACTCAGCCCCAGCATTTT. The chain combines TRBV5-4 with TRBJ1-5; no clear D gene. CDR3 length: 12 residues. V was pared by 2 bases and J by 6 bases, with 6 bases between. Per germline, CDR1 SGHNT and CDR2 YYREEE (reference sequence).

This clone was recorded only once. The chain's CDR3 is CASSQRERTGELFF. As DNA, the CDR3 is TGTGCCAGCAGCCAGCGGGAGCGGACCGGGGAGCTGTTTTTT. The chain links TRBV4-2 to TRBJ2-2; 7 bases are shared with TRBD2. CDR3 length equals 14 residues. Germline trimming cut 3 bases from V and 5 bases from J; bases unmatched to any gene: 3. CDR1 and CDR2 from the germline V gene are LGHNA and YNFKEQ.

This sequence joins TRBV14 and TRBJ2-1; D gene unclear. V dropped 0 bases and J dropped 4 bases, with 4 bases sitting between them. The length of the CDR3 is 13 residues. The germline V gene has CDR1 SGHDN and CDR2 FVKESK. CDR3 sequence reads: CASSQDFYNEQFF. CDR3 coding DNA: TGTGCCAGCAGCCAAGATTTTTACAATGAGCAGTTCTTC.

A word on this clone: The sample contains more than one DNA sequence encoding this CDR3. The chain is built from TRBV7-9 and TRBJ1-4, with D uncertain. The CDR3 spans 14 residues. V was pared by 1 base and J by 5 bases, with 8 bases between. CDR1 and CDR2 (germline): SEHNR, FQNEAQ (reference sequence). Here the CDR3 DNA reads TGTGCCAGCAGCTTAGGGGGTGGGAATGAAAAACTGTTTTTT. Amino acid sequence: CASSLGGGNEKLFF.

The chain joins TRBV11-3 to TRBJ2-2; D call uncertain. This CDR3 spans 15 amino acids. Germline V lookup: CDR1 SGHNT, CDR2 YENEEA. V lost 1 base and J 7 bases, leaving 13 bases between the germline ends. CDR3 residues: CASSLGTASYGELFF. In nucleotides, the CDR3 is TGTGCCAGCAGCTTAGGAACAGCATCGTACGGGGAGCTGTTTTTT. Looking up the rest from reference TRBV11-3 and TRBJ2-2 gives the full variable domain: EAGVVQSPRYKIIEKKQPVAFWCNPISGHNTLYWYLQNLGQGPELLIRYENEEAVDDSQLPKDRFSAERLKGVDSTLKIQPAELGDSAVYLCASSLGTASYGELFFGEGSRLTVL.

The rearrangement links TRBV5-4 to TRBJ2-3; TRBD1 agrees at 7 bases. The CDR3 consists of 14 residues. The V and J ends lost 5 bases and 4 bases, in that order; junction bases with no gene match: 7. In germline, CDR1 is SGHNT, CDR2 YYREEE (reference sequence). The CDR3 here is CASSWDQGADTQYF. For the CDR3, the DNA is TGTGCCAGCAGTTGGGACCAGGGGGCAGATACGCAGTATTTT.

This clone has just a few counts. The chain has TRBV5-1 and TRBJ2-2, with TRBD2 identical over 10 bases. Losses at the gene ends were 2 bases for V and 8 bases for J; bases not matched to a gene: 9. Germline CDR1 and CDR2: SGHRS and YFSETQ. The CDR3 totals 16 residues. The CDR3 DNA sequence: TGCGCCAGCAGCTTTCAGGGGACTAGCGTATCGGGGGAGCTGTTTTTT. Translated, it gives CASSFQGTSVSGELFF.

The chain joins TRBV6-5 to TRBJ2-2, with a weak D call TRBD2 (6 bases). Trimming cost V 6 bases and J 2 bases, with 13 bases left between them. Germline V lookup: CDR1 MNHEY, CDR2 SVGAGI. CDR3 length: 15 residues. The CDR3 reads CASSRRRANTGELFF. The CDR3 region has the DNA TGTGCCAGCAGCCGGCGGAGGGCCAACACCGGGGAGCTGTTTTTT.

This chain connects TRBV30 to TRBJ2-3, with 11 bases lining up with TRBD1. Germline assignment: CDR1 GTSNPN and CDR2 SVGIG (reference sequence). V shed 0 bases and J 8 bases; nucleotides not matched to a gene: 4. This CDR3 is 14 amino acids long. The CDR3, as DNA: TGTGCCTGGAGTGTTGGGACAGGGGGAGGTACGCAGTATTTT. Its protein product is CAWSVGTGGGTQYF.

The V and J genes are TRBV5-6 and TRBJ2-5, with D perhaps being TRBD1 or TRBD2 (7 bases each). V was clipped by 2 bases and J by 5 bases, with 13 bases between them. Germline loops: CDR1 SGHDT, CDR2 YYEEEE. The CDR3 spans 14 residues. The CDR3 loop is CASSFTGEGETQYF. CDR3 bases: TGTGCCAGCAGCTTCACAGGGGAGGGGGAGACCCAGTACTTC.